This T cell receptor beta chain is drawn from a study of blood T cell repertoires in COVID-19. Clinical history reported by participants formed the basis on which cohorts were assigned. How the authors handled the data: For nucleated cells, counts were estimated from reference gene primer amplification. This table comes from immunoSEQ multiplex PCR, and its TCRdb copy is limited to in-frame clones, with some not included. V and J calls and clone size are copied from that table; D and trimming were computed from the DNA. This table has about 220,000 clones, about 86% appearing once. The CDR3 consists of 13 residues. V lost 2 bases, J lost 5 bases, and 2 bases stayed unmatched. Germline V gene lookup returns CDR1 SGHKS and CDR2 YYEKEE (reference sequence).

The specimen was PBMCs or T cells enriched from blood (not recorded which). The chain recombines TRBV5-5 with TRBJ2-5; 8 bases map to TRBD1. The sequence came from a woman in her 50s with acute COVID-19. In nucleotides, the CDR3 is TGTGCCAGCAGCTTTGCAGGGGGCGAGACCCAGTACTTC. This encodes CASSFAGGETQYF.